This T cell receptor beta chain was sequenced in a study of blood T cell repertoires in COVID-19 (dated by TCRdb to the early 2020s). Broadly, across the study: Samples covering the acute and convalescent phases of COVID-19 were provided by collaborators in the United States, Italy and Spain. The prospective study material was composed of cDNA or gDNA derived from T cells, B-cell-depleted T cells, or PBMCs. Deeply sampled blood TCRbeta repertoires from subjects exposed to, actively infected with, or recovered from COVID-19 were included in the dataset. The repertoires were released in a freely available public database meant as a resource for research on the immune response to SARS-CoV-2. The samples were drawn from two sources: the first 160 participants of the ongoing ImmuneRACE study, and some 1,300 subjects contributed by 6 global collaborators. The sample metadata nearly always contained a de-identified subject ID, COVID-19 status, age in years and sex. Where HLA class I and class II types were available, the types were taken from metadata supplied by the sample provider, not from assay-based typing.

The junction carries 7 bases between V and J, which are trimmed by 3 bases and 4 bases respectively. Based on the germline V gene, the CDR1 and CDR2 sequences are WSHSY and SAAADI. Including the terminal cysteine and phenylalanine, the CDR3 comprises 13 residues. Only the CDR3 portion is preserved as DNA: 39 bases, with reading frame beginning at the first base. Whole blood was collected in K2EDTA tubes by collaborating institutions according to the institutions' own protocols. Collaborator samples were shipped for TCRbeta analysis as frozen whole blood, isolated PBMCs, or DNA extracted from either sample type. As regards this clone: Which antigen it targets is not known. The record has no base qualities; no much larger clone is one base away.

The immunoSEQ Assay, a bias-controlled multiplex PCR, was used to amplify TCRbeta CDR3 regions from genomic DNA. The paper's processing steps were these. The number of nucleated cells in each sample was estimated by amplification of reference gene primers within the assay. To quantify the absolute abundance of each unique TCRbeta CDR3 rearrangement, sequence reads were collapsed and filtered. For each sample, productive Simpson clonality was calculated as the square root of Simpson's diversity index over productive rearrangements. TCRdb took over this immuneACCESS table, retaining in-frame rearrangements with V and J assigned. Such tables are incomplete; in checked studies, under half of the missing clones stem from an unresolved V gene, and the remainder is unexplained. The V and J calls and the clone size are those of that table, but D and trimming were determined from the DNA. For this sample the table gives 150,000 or so clones, of which roughly nine tenths were detected only once. The top ten constitute about 0.54% of the sample.

The research as a whole found: The quantity of clinical and demographic metadata differed by source and by participant and was supplied without curation.

The sequence links TRBV10-2 to TRBJ1-3; the D gene is possibly TRBD1, with 5 bases matching. Sequencing was carried out using peripheral blood. The TCR was taken from a man aged 50 to 59 with acute or convalescent COVID-19. The DNA sequence reads TGCGCCAGCAGTGAAGGGGCCGGAAACACCATATATTTT. Translated, this gives CASSEGAGNTIYF.